The next 6 T cell receptor beta chains were all read from a single sample in a study of regulatory T cells in long-lasting Graves disease. The TCR beta library used iRepertoire HTBI primers with Arm-PCR amplification of CDR3. TCRdb re-called the multiplex PCR reads through MiXCR, storing one row per CDR3 protein. The data hold more than 300,000 distinct CDR3 sequences, with under 20% observed a single time. Regarding time point: newly diagnosed GD, antithyroid drugs for less than 3 months. Isolated PBMC RNA provided the starting material for the TCR library. These same data were also listed under a study on T cells in Graves' hyperthyroidism and ophthalmopathy.

Sequencing used peripheral blood mononuclear cells (PBMCs), obtained at new diagnosis, from a patient treated with antithyroid drugs. These TCRs come from a young woman with Graves disease.

The V and J genes are TRBV9 and TRBJ1-1, with D possibly matching TRBD1 (5 bases). CDR1 and CDR2 (germline): SGDLS, YYNGEE. This CDR3 region has 17 residues. Trimming pared 0 bases from V and 4 bases from J, leaving 19 bases between. CDR3 protein: CASSVGGGVGVATEAFF. As DNA, the CDR3 is TGTGCCAGCAGCGTAGGGGGCGGGGTTGGGGTAGCCACTGAAGCTTTCTTT.

This clonotype was observed many times. The CDR3 loop is CSARPRLAGNNEQFF. The CDR3 nucleotides read TGCAGTGCGAGACCAAGACTAGCGGGAAACAATGAGCAGTTCTTC. The chain has TRBV20-1 and TRBJ2-1; TRBD2 aligns across 11 bases. The CDR3 has 15 residues. After removal of 6 bases from V and 5 bases from J, the junction contained 9 bases not matched to a gene. Germline V gene lookup returns CDR1 DFQATT and CDR2 SNEGSKA (reference sequence).

This clonotype was detected ten times or more. The chain is built from TRBV2 and TRBJ2-5; tentative D call: TRBD2 (5 bases). Germline V gene sequence: CDR1 SNHLY, CDR2 FYNNEI. The V gene lost 2 bases and the J gene lost 9 bases, with 19 bases spanning the gap. There are 15 residues in the CDR3. This chain's CDR3 is CASSETGYVPGAQYF. CDR3 DNA sequence: TGTGCCAGCAGTGAAACGGGATACGTCCCTGGGGCCCAGTACTTC.

Only a few counts were recorded for this clonotype. The V call is TRBV5-1, the J call TRBJ1-2, with TRBD1 matching over 9 bases. The CDR3 consists of 14 residues. Unmatched junction bases numbered 6, after V lost 3 bases and J lost 6 bases. Germline CDR1 is SGHRS and CDR2 is YFSETQ. Here the CDR3 reads CASSSGQGIDGYTF. CDR3 DNA sequence: TGCGCCAGCAGCTCGGGACAGGGTATAGATGGCTACACCTTC.

The V call is TRBV24-1, the J call TRBJ1-2; D is undetermined. The CDR3 sequence is 14 residues long. The V gene lost 7 bases and the J gene lost 3 bases, with 14 bases spanning the gap. CDR1 and CDR2 (germline): KGHDR, SFDVKD. This CDR3 is CATRGRKEDYGYTF. The CDR3 DNA follows: TGTGCCACCAGGGGGAGGAAGGAGGACTATGGCTACACCTTC.

This sequence joins TRBV28 and TRBJ2-3, with TRBD2 matching over 10 bases. Germline V gene lookup returns CDR1 MDHEN and CDR2 SYDVKM. This CDR3 contains 15 residues. V trimming: 5 bases; J trimming: 7 bases; junction bases outside the gene matches: 9. The CDR3 DNA reads as TGTGCCAGCAGTCGTCGCCCGGGACTAGCGCATACGCAGTATTTT. It encodes CASSRRPGLAHTQYF. Using reference TRBV28 and TRBJ2-3 for the parts outside the CDR3, the full variable domain is DVKVTQSSRYLVKRTGEKVFLECVQDMDHENMFWYRQDPGLGLRLIYFSYDVKMKEKGDIPEGYSVSREKKERFSLILESASTNQTSMYLCASSRRPGLAHTQYFGPGTRLTVL.